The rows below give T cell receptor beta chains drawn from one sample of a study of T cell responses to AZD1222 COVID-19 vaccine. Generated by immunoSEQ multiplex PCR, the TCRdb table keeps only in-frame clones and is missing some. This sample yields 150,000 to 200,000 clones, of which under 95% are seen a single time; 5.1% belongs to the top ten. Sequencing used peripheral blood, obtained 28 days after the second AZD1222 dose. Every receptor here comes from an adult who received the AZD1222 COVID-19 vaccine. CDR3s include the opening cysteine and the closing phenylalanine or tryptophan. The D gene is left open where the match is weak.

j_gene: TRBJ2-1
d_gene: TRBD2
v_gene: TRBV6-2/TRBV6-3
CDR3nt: TGTGCCAGCAGTTACTCGTTAGCAGGGCTCGGTAGCGGGATCTCTTACAATGAGCAGTTCTTC
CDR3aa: CASSYSLAGLGSGISYNEQFF

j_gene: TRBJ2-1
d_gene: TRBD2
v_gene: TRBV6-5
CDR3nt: TGTGCCAGCAGTTCTAGCGGGGGGATCCATGAGCAGTTCTTC
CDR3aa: CASSSSGGIHEQFF

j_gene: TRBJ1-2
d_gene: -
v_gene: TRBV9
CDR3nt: TGTGCCAGCAGCCCAACTTGGGAGGGGTGGGACTATGGCTACACCTTC
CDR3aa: CASSPTWEGWDYGYTF

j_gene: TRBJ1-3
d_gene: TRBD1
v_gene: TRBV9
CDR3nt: TGTGCCAGCAGCGTAGCCCCATTGTGGCAGGGGGGTGGAAACACCATATATTTT
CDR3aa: CASSVAPLWQGGGNTIYF

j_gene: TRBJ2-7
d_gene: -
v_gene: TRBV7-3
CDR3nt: TGTGCCAGCAGCTTAACATTAGTGAGCGAGCAGTACTTC
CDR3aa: CASSLTLVSEQYF

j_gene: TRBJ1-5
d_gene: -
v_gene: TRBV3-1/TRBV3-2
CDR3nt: TGTGCCAGCAGCCAAGATCTGGGACTCCTGGGGTATAGCAATCAGCCCCAGCATTTT
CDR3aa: CASSQDLGLLGYSNQPQHF

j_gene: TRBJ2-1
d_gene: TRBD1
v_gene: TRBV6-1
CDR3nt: TGTGCCAGCCGTGACAGGGCGGATGAGCAGTTCTTC
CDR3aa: CASRDRADEQFF

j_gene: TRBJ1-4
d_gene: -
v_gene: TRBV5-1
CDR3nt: TGCGCCAGCAGCTGGGCGAGATCCGGCGAAAAACTGTTTTTT
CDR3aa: CASSWARSGEKLFF

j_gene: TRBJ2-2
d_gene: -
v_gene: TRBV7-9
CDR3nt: TGTGCCAGCAGCTTAGAGCAGAACACCGGGGAGCTGTTTTTT
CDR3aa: CASSLEQNTGELFF

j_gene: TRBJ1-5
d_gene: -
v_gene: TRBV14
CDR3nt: TGTGCCAGCAGCCCCGGGGGGAACAATCAGCCCCAGCATTTT
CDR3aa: CASSPGGNNQPQHF

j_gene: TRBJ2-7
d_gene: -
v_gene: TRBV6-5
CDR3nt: TGTGCCAGCAGCCCCTCCCGGGGGCACCCCTACGAGCAGTACTTC
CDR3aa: CASSPSRGHPYEQYF

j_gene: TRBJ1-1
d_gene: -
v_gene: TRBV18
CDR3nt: TGTGCCAGCTCAAGGACAGCAATGAACACTGAAGCTTTCTTT
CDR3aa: CASSRTAMNTEAFF

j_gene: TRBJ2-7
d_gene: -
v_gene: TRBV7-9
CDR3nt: TGTGCCAGCAGCGGAGGCAGGAGCTTCGAGCAGTACTTC
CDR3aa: CASSGGRSFEQYF

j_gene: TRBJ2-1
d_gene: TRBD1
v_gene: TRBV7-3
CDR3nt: TGTGCCAGTGGGACAGGGTTTATGTATGAGCAGTTCTTC
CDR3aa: CASGTGFMYEQFF

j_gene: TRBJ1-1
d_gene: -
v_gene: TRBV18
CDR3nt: TGTGCCAGCTCACCACTTTCGGAGAACACTGAAGCTTTCTTT
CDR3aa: CASSPLSENTEAFF

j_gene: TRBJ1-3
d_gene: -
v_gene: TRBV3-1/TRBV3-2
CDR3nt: TGTGCCAGCAGCCAAGATCCCTCTGGAAACACCATATATTTT
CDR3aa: CASSQDPSGNTIYF

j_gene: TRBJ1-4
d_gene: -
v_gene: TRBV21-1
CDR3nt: TGTGCCAGCAGACGAATACACAGCCCCAGGGATGAAAAACTGTTTTTT
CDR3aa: CASRRIHSPRDEKLFF

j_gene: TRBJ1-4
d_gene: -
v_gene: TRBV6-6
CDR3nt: TGTGCCAGCAGCCCCGTCTCGGGACCCAAAAAACTGTTTTTT
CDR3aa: CASSPVSGPKKLFF

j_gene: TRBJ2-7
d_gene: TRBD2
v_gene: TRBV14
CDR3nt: TGTGCCAGCAGCCATCGGACTAGCGGGAGCTACGAGCAGTACTTC
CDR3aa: CASSHRTSGSYEQYF

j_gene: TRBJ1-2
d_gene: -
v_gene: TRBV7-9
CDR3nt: TGTGCCAGCAGTAACCAGGCAGAGACTAACTATGGCTACACCTTC
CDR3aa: CASSNQAETNYGYTF

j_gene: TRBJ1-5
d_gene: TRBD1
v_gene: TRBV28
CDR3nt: TGTGCCAGCAGTTTAGAGACAGGGGCCGGACCGTCCCAGCATTTT
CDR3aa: CASSLETGAGPSQHF

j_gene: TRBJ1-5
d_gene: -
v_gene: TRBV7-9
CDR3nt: TGTGCCAGCAGCCCTGGGACACACAGCAATCAGCCCCAGCATTTT
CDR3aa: CASSPGTHSNQPQHF